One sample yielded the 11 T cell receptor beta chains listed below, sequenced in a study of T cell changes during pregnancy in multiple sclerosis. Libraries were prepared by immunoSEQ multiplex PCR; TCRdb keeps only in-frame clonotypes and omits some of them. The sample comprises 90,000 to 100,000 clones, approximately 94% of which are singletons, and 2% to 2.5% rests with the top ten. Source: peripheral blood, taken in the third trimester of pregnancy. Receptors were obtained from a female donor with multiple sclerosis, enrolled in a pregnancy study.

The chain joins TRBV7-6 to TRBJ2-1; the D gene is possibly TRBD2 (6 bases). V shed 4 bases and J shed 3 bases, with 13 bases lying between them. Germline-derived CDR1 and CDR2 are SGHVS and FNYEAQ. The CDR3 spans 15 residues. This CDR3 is CASSSRDSLYNEQFF. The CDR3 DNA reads TGTGCCAGCAGCTCCCGGGACTCCCTCTACAATGAGCAGTTCTTC.

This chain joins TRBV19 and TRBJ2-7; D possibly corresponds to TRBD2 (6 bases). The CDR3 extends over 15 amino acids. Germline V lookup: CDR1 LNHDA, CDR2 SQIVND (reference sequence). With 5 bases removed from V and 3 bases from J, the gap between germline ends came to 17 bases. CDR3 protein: CASSFTTSPGYEQYF. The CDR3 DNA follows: TGTGCCAGTAGTTTCACGACTAGTCCGGGCTACGAGCAGTACTTC.

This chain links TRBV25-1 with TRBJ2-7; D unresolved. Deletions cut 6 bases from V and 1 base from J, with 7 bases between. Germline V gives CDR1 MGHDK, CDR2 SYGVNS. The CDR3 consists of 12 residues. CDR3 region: CASRASSYEQYF. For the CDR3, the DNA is TGTGCCAGCAGGGCTTCATCCTACGAGCAGTACTTC.

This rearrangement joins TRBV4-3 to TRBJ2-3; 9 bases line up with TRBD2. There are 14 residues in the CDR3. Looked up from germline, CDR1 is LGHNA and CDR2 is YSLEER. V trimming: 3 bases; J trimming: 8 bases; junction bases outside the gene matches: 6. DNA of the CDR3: TGCGCCAGCAGCCAGGCCCTAGCGGGGATTACGCAGTATTTT. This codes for CASSQALAGITQYF.

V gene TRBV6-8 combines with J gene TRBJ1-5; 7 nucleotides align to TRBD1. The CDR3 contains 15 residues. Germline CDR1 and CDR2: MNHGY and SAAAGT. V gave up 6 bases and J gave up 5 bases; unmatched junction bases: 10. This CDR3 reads CASSKDRLVDQPQHF. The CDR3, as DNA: TGTGCCAGCAGCAAGGACAGGTTGGTCGATCAGCCCCAGCATTTT.

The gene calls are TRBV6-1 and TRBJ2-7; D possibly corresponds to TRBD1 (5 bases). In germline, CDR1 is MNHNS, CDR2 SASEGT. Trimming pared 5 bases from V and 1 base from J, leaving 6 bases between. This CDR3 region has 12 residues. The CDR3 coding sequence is TGTGCCAGCAGTCACAGGTCCTACGAGCAGTACTTC. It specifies CASSHRSYEQYF.

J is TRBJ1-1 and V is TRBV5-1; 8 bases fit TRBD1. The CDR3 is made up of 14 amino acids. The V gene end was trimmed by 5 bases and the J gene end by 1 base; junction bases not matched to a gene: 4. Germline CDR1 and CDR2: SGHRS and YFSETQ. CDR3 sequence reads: CASREGTGNTEAFF. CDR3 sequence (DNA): TGCGCCAGCAGGGAAGGGACAGGGAACACTGAAGCTTTCTTT.

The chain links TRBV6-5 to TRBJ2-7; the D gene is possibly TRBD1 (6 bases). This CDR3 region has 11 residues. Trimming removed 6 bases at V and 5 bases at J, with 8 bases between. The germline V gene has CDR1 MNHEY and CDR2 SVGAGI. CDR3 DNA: TGTGCCAGCAGACAGGGCCACGAGCAGTACTTC. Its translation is CASRQGHEQYF.

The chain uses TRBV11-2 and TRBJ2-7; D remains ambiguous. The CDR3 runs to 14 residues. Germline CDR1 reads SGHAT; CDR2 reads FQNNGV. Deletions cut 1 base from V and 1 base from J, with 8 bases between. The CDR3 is CASSLVPTSYEQYF. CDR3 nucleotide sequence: TGTGCCAGCAGCTTAGTCCCAACATCCTACGAGCAGTACTTC.

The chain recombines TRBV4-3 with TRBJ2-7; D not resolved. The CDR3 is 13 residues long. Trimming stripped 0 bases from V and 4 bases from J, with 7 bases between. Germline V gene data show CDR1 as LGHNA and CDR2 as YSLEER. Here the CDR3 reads CASSQELFYEQYF. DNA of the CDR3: TGCGCCAGCAGCCAAGAATTATTTTACGAGCAGTACTTC.

The CDR3 region is CASSLAGLVTDTQYF. Written as DNA, the CDR3 is TGTGCCAGCAGCTTGGCAGGGTTGGTAACAGATACGCAGTATTTT. V gene TRBV5-4 combines with J gene TRBJ2-3; perhaps TRBD1 as D (5 bases). In germline, CDR1 is SGHNT, CDR2 YYREEE (reference sequence). The V and J ends lost 0 bases and 3 bases respectively, with 11 bases between them. This CDR3 is built from 15 residues.